These 14 T cell receptor beta chains originate from one sample sequenced in a study of blood T cells in healthy people across ages (dated by TCRdb to between 2015 and 2017). The library came from 5' RACE. Sequencing was carried out with an Illumina HiSeq 2500. The second PCR ran for roughly 7 to 12 cycles and used a J-beta primer mix along with a sample-barcoded 5' primer. The public reads were reanalyzed by TCRdb: fastp trimming at Q25, MiXCR alignment, in-frame beta chains only. Rows matching on CDR3 protein sequence are summarized as one entry with the most common DNA and genes. In this sample the table shows 2 million or so distinct CDR3 sequences, less than 50% of which occur a single time. The ten largest clonotypes hold roughly 2% of the sample. Sequencing was carried out using blood. The receptors stem from a woman aged 40 to 55 in good health.

The chain joins TRBV5-1 to TRBJ2-1; 12 bases match TRBD2. With V trimmed by 0 bases and J by 4 bases, 11 bases remained unmatched. The CDR3 contains 19 residues. Germline V lookup: CDR1 SGHRS, CDR2 YFSETQ. Here the CDR3 DNA reads TGCGCCAGCAGCTTGGCCAGTGGGGCTAGCGGGGGGGTGTACAATGAGCAGTTCTTC. It is translated as CASSLASGASGGVYNEQFF.

For this clonotype: One junction end does not reproduce the germline sequence, and a read error may be involved. The rearrangement links TRBV24-1 to TRBJ2-1, with 12 bases matching TRBD2. This CDR3 region has 14 residues. Germline CDR1 KGHDR, CDR2 SFDVKD. For the CDR3, the DNA is TGTGCCCCCAGCCCCGGACTAGCGGGGAATGAGCAGTTCTTC. Translating gives CAPSPGLAGNEQFF.

The chain recombines TRBV7-9 with TRBJ2-3; no firm D call. V was pared by 4 bases and J by 0 bases, with 14 bases between. The CDR3 sequence is 16 residues long. Germline CDR1 SEHNR, CDR2 FQNEAQ (reference sequence). The CDR3 protein is CASSSNTKSSTDTQYF. The CDR3 DNA reads as TGTGCCAGCAGCTCCAACACGAAATCTAGCACAGATACGCAGTATTTT.

The rearrangement joins TRBV5-1 to TRBJ2-7; no reliable D call. CDR1 SGHRS and CDR2 YFSETQ come from the germline V gene. Trimming cost V 2 bases and J 5 bases, with 11 bases left between them. The CDR3 is 13 amino acids. The CDR3 region is CASSLSPVDEQYF. The CDR3 DNA follows: TGCGCCAGCAGCTTATCCCCAGTCGACGAGCAGTACTTC.

This chain connects TRBV4-1 to TRBJ2-7; D tentatively fits TRBD1 or TRBD2 (5 bases each). Trimming stripped 0 bases from V and 2 bases from J, with 17 bases between. The CDR3 is 17 residues long. In germline, CDR1 is MGHRA, CDR2 YSYEKL. The CDR3 DNA follows: TGCGCCAGCAGCCAAGATCTTATGTTGGGACCGCCCTACGAGCAGTACTTC. Amino acids: CASSQDLMLGPPYEQYF.

This clonotype was detected a few times. The chain is built from TRBV6-1 and TRBJ2-3, with 8 bases aligning to TRBD1. CDR3 length equals 14 residues. Per the germline V gene, CDR1 is MNHNS and CDR2 is SASEGT. Unmatched junction bases numbered 3, after V lost 4 bases and J lost 3 bases. DNA for the CDR3: TGTGCCAGCAGTGGATGGACAGGGACAGATACGCAGTATTTT. It encodes CASSGWTGTDTQYF.

The rearrangement links TRBV29-1 to TRBJ2-5; D tentatively fits TRBD1 or TRBD2 (5 bases each). V dropped 6 bases and J dropped 2 bases, with 10 bases sitting between them. Germline assignment: CDR1 SQVTM and CDR2 ANQGSEA. The CDR3 consists of 12 residues. DNA for the CDR3: TGCAGCGTCCCGGGACGTCAAGAGACCCAGTACTTC. Its protein product is CSVPGRQETQYF.

This clonotype came up a few times. The genes are TRBV27 and TRBJ2-3, with no clear D. V was cut by 3 bases and J by 0 bases, with 13 bases left in between. CDR1 is MNHEY and CDR2 is SMNVEV in the germline V gene (reference sequence). The CDR3 sequence is 16 residues long. Here the CDR3 reads CASSFFGQASTDTQYF. CDR3 bases: TGTGCCAGCAGTTTTTTCGGGCAGGCTAGCACAGATACGCAGTATTTT.

The rearrangement joins TRBV2 to TRBJ1-5; D gene ambiguous. The CDR3 length is 14 residues. Trimming stripped 11 bases from V and 4 bases from J, with 18 bases between. Germline V gives CDR1 SNHLY, CDR2 FYNNEI. The CDR3 nucleotides read TGTGCCGGTACTCTAATGGACGGTAATCAGCCCCAGCATTTT. It translates to CAGTLMDGNQPQHF.

This clonotype was detected only a few times. The rearrangement uses TRBV13 and TRBJ2-7; tentative D call: TRBD2 (5 bases). The CDR3 is made up of 16 amino acids. Per germline, CDR1 PRHDT and CDR2 FYEKMQ (reference sequence). V was clipped by 0 bases and J by 0 bases, with 12 bases between them. This CDR3 reads CASSLGRGQPSYEQYF. The CDR3 DNA follows: TGTGCCAGCAGCTTAGGCCGAGGGCAGCCCTCCTACGAGCAGTACTTC.

The chain couples TRBV6-2 or TRBV6-3 to TRBJ1-5; D remains unclear. From germline, CDR1 is MNHEY and CDR2 SVGEGT. The CDR3 runs to 15 residues. Trimming removed 2 bases from V and 0 bases from J, with 8 bases in between. CDR3 in amino acids: CASSYPTLSNQPQHF. The CDR3 bases are TGTGCCAGCAGTTACCCGACACTTAGCAATCAGCCCCAGCATTTT.

The CDR3 spells CASGRERQPQHF. CDR3 nucleotides: TGTGCCAGCGGCAGGGAGCGTCAGCCCCAGCATTTT. V and J are TRBV27 and TRBJ1-5; D may be TRBD1 (5 bases). Germline CDR1 reads MNHEY; CDR2 reads SMNVEV (reference sequence). The CDR3 is 12 residues long. The V end was cut by 8 bases, the J end by 6 bases, with 11 bases between.

The chain recombines TRBV29-1 with TRBJ1-4, with D possibly being TRBD1 (5 bases). V lost 6 bases to trimming and J lost 10 bases, with 21 bases between them. CDR1 SQVTM and CDR2 ANQGSEA come from the germline V gene. The CDR3 loop spans 14 amino acids. The CDR3 bases are TGCAGCGTCGCTTTTGGGGGGGGTATGGGAAAACTGTTTTTT. Translation: CSVAFGGGMGKLFF.

The genes are TRBV6-5 and TRBJ1-2, with D possibly matching TRBD1 (6 bases). This CDR3 is built from 17 residues. V dropped 0 bases and J dropped 2 bases, with 16 bases sitting between them. In germline, CDR1 is MNHEY, CDR2 SVGAGI. The CDR3 region has the DNA TGTGCCAGCAGTTACTCCGGGCTTAATCAGGGGAACTATGGCTACACCTTC. It specifies CASSYSGLNQGNYGYTF.